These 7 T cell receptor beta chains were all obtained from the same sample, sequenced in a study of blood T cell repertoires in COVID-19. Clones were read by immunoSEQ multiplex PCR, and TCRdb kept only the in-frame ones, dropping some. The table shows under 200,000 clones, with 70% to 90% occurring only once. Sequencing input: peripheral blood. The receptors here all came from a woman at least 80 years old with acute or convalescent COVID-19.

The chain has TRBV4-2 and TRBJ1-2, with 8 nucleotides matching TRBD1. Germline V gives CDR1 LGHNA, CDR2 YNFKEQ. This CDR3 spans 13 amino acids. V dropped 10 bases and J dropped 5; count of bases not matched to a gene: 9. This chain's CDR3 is CAISIQGGYGYTF. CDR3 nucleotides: TGTGCCATCTCAATACAGGGGGGTTATGGCTACACCTTC.

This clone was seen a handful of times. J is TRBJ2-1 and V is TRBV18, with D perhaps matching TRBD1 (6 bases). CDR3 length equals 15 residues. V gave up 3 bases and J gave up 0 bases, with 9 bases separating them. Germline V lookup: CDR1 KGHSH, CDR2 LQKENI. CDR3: CASSPLGGSYNEQFF. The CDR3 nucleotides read TGTGCCAGCTCACCGTTAGGGGGCTCCTACAATGAGCAGTTCTTC.

CDR3 region: CASRQELYSQPQHF. The CDR3 DNA follows: TGTGCCAGCAGACAGGAGTTATACAGTCAGCCCCAGCATTTT. The genes are TRBV28 and TRBJ1-5; perhaps TRBD1 as D (5 bases). Germline CDR1 and CDR2: MDHEN and SYDVKM. The CDR3 spans 14 residues. Trimming took off 6 bases at V and 6 bases at J, with 15 bases between the two ends.

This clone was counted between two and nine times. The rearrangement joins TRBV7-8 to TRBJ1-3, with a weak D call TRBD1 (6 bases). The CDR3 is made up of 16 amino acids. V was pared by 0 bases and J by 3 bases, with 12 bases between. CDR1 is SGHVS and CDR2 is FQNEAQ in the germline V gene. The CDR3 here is CASSLATGSRGNTIYF. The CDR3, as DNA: TGTGCCAGCAGCTTAGCGACAGGATCTCGTGGAAACACCATATATTTT.

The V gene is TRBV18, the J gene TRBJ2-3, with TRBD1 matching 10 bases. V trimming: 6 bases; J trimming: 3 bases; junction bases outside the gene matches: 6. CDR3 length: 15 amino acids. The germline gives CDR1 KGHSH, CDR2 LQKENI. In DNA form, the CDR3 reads TGTGCCAGCTCGCGGGACAGGGGTAGGACAGATACGCAGTATTTT. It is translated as CASSRDRGRTDTQYF.

The CDR3 DNA reads as TGTGCCAGCAGCTTTAGGAGCTTTAGCACTGAAGCTTTCTTT. Translated, it gives CASSFRSFSTEAFF. V is TRBV7-2 and J is TRBJ1-1; D gene ambiguous. CDR1 and CDR2 from the germline V gene are SGHTA and FQGNSA. The germline V and J ends were trimmed by 3 bases and 4 bases, with 12 bases remaining between them. The CDR3 runs to 14 residues.

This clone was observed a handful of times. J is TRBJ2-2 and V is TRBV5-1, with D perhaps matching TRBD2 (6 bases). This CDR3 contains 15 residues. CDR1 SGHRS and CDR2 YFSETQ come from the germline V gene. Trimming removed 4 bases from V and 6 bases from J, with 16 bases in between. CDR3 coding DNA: TGCGCCAGCAGCCTGGACGGTTGGGGGGCCGGGGAGCTGTTTTTT. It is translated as CASSLDGWGAGELFF.